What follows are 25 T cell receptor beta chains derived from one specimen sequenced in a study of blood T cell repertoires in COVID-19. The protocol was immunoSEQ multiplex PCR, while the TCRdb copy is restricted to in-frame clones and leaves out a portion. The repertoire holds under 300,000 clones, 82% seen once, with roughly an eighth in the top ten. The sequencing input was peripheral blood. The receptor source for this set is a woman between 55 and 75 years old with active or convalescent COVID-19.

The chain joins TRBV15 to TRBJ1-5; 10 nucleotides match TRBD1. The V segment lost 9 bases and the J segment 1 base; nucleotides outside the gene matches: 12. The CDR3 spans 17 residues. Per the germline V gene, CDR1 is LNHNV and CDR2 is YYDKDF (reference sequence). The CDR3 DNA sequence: TGTGCCACTGGCCGGGACAGGGGACAAGGGAGCAATCAGCCCCAGCATTTT. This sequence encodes CATGRDRGQGSNQPQHF. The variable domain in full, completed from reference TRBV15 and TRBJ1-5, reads DAMVIQNPRYQVTQFGKPVTLSCSQTLNHNVMYWYQQKSSQAPKLLFHYYDKDFNNEADTPDNFQSRRPNTSFCFLDIRSPGLGDTAMYLCATGRDRGQGSNQPQHFGDGTRLSIL.

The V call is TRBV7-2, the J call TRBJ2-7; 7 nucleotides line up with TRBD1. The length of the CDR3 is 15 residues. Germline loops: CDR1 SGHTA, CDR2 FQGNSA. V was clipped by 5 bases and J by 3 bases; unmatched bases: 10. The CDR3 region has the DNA TGTGCCAGCAGCAATCTACCGGGACAGATCTACGAGCAGTACTTC. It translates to CASSNLPGQIYEQYF.

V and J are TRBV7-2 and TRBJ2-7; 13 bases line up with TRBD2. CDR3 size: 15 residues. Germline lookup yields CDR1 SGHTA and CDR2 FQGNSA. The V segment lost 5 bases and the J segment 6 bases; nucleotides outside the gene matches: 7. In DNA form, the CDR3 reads TGTGCCAGCAGCCTCTGGACTAGCGGGGGTACCGAGCAGTACTTC. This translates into CASSLWTSGGTEQYF.

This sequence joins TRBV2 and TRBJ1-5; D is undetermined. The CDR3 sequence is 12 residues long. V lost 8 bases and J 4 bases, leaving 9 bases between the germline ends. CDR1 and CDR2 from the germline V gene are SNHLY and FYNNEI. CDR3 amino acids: CASRTTNQPQHF. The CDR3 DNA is TGTGCCAGCCGGACTACAAATCAGCCCCAGCATTTT.

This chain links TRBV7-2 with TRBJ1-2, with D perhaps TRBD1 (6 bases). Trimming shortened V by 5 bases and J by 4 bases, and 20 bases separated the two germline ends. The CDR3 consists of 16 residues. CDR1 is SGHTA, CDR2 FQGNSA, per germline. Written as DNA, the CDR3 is TGTGCCAGCAGCCCGGGAGGCAGGGGCCTGTCCTATGGCTACACCTTC. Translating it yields CASSPGGRGLSYGYTF.

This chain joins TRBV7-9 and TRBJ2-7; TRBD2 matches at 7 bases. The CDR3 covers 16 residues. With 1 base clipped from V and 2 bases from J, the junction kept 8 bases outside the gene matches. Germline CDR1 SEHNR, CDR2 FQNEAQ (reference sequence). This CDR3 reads CASSLVSSSGTYEQYF. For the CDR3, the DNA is TGTGCCAGCAGCTTAGTGTCTTCTAGCGGTACCTACGAGCAGTACTTC.

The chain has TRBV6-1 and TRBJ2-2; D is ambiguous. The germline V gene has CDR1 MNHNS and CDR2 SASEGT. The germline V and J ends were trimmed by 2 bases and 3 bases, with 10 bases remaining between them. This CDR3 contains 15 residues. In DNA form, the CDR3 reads TGTGCCAGCAGTGAATTGCACAGCTACACCGGGGAGCTGTTTTTT. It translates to CASSELHSYTGELFF.

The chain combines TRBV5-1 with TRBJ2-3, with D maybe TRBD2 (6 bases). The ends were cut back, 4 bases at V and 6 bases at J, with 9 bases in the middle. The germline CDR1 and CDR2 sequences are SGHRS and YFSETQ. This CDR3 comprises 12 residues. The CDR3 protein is CASSPEGDTQYF. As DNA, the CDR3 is TGCGCCAGCAGCCCGGAGGGGGATACGCAGTATTTT.

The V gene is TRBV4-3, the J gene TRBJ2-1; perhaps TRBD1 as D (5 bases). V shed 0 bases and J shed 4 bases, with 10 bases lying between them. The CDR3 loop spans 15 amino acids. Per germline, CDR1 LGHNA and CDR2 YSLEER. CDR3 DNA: TGCGCCAGCAGCCAAGATCCAACAGGTTACAATGAGCAGTTCTTC. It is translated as CASSQDPTGYNEQFF.

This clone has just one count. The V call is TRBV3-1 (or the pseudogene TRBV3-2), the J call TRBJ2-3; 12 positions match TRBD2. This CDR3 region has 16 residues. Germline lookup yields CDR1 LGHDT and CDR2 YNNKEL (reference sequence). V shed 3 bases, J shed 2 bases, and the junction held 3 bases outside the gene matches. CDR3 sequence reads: CASSQRLAGVTDTQYF. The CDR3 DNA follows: TGTGCCAGCAGCCAGAGACTAGCGGGGGTCACAGATACGCAGTATTTT.

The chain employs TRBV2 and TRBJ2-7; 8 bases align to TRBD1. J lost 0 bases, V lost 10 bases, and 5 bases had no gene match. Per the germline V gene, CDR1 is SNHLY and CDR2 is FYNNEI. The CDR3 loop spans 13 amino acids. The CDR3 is CATQGQGSYEQYF. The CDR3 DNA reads TGTGCCACCCAAGGACAGGGCTCCTACGAGCAGTACTTC. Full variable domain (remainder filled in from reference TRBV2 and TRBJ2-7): EPEVTQTPSHQVTQMGQEVILRCVPISNHLYFYWYRQILGQKVEFLVSFYNNEISEKSEIFDDQFSVERPDGSNFTLKIRSTKLEDSAMYFCATQGQGSYEQYFGPGTRLTVT.

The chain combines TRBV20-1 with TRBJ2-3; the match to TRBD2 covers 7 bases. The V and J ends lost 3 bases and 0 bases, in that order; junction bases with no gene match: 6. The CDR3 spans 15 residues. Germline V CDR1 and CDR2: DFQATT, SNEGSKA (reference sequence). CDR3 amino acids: CSASARGVSTDTQYF. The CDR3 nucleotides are TGCAGTGCTAGTGCCCGGGGGGTTAGCACAGATACGCAGTATTTT.

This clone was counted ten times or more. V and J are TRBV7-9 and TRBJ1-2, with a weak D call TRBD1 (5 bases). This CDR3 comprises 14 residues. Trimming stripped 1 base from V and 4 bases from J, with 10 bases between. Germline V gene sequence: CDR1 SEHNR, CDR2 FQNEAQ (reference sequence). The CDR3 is CASSLGGGAYGYTF. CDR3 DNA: TGTGCCAGCAGCTTAGGCGGTGGGGCCTATGGCTACACCTTC.

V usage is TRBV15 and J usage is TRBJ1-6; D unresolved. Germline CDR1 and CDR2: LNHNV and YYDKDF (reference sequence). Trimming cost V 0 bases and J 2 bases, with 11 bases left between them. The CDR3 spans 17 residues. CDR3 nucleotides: TGTGCCACCAGCAGAGATCTCGGAGAGCCCTATAATTCACCCCTCCACTTT. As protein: CATSRDLGEPYNSPLHF. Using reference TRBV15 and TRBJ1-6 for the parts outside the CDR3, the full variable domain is DAMVIQNPRYQVTQFGKPVTLSCSQTLNHNVMYWYQQKSSQAPKLLFHYYDKDFNNEADTPDNFQSRRPNTSFCFLDIRSPGLGDTAMYLCATSRDLGEPYNSPLHFGNGTRLTVT.

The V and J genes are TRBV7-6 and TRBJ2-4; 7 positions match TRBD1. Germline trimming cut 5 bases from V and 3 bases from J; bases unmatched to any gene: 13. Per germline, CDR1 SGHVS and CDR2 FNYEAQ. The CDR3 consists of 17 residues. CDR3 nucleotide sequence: TGTGCCAGCAGCACTCAGACAGGGCGAATAATCAAAAACATTCAGTACTTC. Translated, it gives CASSTQTGRIIKNIQYF.

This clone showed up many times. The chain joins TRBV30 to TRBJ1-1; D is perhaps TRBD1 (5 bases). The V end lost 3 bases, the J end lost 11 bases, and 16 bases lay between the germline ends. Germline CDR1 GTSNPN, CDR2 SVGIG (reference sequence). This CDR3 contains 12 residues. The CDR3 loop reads CAWSLRGVGAFF. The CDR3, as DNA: TGTGCCTGGAGCCTTCGGGGGGTCGGGGCTTTCTTT.

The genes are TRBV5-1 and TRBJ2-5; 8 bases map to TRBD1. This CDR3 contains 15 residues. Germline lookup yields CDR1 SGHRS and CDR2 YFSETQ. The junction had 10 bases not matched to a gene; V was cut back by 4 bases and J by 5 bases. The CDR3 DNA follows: TGCGCCAGCAGCGTCGGACAGGGAGTAGGGGAGACCCAGTACTTC. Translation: CASSVGQGVGETQYF. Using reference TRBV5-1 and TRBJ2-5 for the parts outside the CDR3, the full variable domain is KAGVTQTPRYLIKTRGQQVTLSCSPISGHRSVSWYQQTPGQGLQFLFEYFSETQRNKGNFPGRFSGRQFSNSRSEMNVSTLELGDSALYLCASSVGQGVGETQYFGPGTRLLVL.

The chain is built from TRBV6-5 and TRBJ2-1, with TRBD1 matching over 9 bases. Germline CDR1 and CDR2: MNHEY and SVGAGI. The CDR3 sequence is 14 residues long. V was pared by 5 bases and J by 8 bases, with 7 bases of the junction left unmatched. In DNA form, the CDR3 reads TGTGCCAGCAGTCCGGACAGGGGCGGATATGAGCAGTTCTTC. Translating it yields CASSPDRGGYEQFF.

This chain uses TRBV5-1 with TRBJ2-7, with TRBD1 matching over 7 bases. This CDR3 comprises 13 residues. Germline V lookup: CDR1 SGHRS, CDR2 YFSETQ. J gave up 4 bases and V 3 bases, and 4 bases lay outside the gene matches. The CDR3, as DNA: TGCGCCAGCAGCTCAGAACAGGGGTACGAGCAGTACTTC. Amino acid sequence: CASSSEQGYEQYF.

The CDR3 region is CASSQDGSGSGENTGELFF. For the CDR3, the DNA is TGTGCCAGCAGCCAAGATGGGTCAGGGTCGGGGGAGAACACCGGGGAGCTGTTTTTT. This chain links TRBV3-1 (or the pseudogene TRBV3-2) with TRBJ2-2; tentative D call: TRBD2 (6 bases). Germline CDR1 is LGHDT and CDR2 is YNNKEL (reference sequence). Trimming removed 0 bases from V and 1 base from J, with 18 bases in between. The CDR3 extends over 19 amino acids.

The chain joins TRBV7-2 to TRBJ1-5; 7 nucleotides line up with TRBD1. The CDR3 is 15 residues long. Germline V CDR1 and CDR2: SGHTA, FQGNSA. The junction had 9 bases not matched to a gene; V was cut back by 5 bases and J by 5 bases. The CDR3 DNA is TGTGCCAGCAGCCTAGGGGGCGCAGGTTATCAGCCCCAGCATTTT. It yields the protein CASSLGGAGYQPQHF.

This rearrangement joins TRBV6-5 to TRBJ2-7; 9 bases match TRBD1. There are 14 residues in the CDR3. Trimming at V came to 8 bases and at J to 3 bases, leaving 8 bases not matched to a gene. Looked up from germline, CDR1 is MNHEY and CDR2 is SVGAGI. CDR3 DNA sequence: TGTGCCAGCCACACAGGGGGCGTCGTCTACGAGCAGTACTTC. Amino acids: CASHTGGVVYEQYF.

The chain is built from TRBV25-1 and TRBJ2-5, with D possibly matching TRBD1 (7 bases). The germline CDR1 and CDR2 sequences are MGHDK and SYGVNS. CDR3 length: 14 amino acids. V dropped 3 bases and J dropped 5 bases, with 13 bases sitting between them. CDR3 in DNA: TGTGCCAGCAGTGAGCCAGGGGGGACTGAGACCCAGTACTTC. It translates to CASSEPGGTETQYF.

The CDR3 DNA reads as TGCGCCAGCAGCCCCCACCCGGGCGGGACCCTCTCTGGAAACACCATATATTTT. This sequence encodes CASSPHPGGTLSGNTIYF. This chain uses TRBV5-1 with TRBJ1-3; maybe TRBD1 (5 bases). Germline CDR1 SGHRS, CDR2 YFSETQ. The CDR3 has 18 amino acids. The V end lost 4 bases, the J end lost 0 bases, and 20 bases lay between the germline ends.

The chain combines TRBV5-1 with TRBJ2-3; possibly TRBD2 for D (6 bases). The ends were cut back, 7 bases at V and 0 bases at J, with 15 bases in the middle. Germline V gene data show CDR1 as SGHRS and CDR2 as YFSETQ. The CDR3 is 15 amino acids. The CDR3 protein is CASGTGGASTDTQYF. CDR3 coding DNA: TGCGCCAGCGGCACCGGCGGGGCGAGCACAGATACGCAGTATTTT.